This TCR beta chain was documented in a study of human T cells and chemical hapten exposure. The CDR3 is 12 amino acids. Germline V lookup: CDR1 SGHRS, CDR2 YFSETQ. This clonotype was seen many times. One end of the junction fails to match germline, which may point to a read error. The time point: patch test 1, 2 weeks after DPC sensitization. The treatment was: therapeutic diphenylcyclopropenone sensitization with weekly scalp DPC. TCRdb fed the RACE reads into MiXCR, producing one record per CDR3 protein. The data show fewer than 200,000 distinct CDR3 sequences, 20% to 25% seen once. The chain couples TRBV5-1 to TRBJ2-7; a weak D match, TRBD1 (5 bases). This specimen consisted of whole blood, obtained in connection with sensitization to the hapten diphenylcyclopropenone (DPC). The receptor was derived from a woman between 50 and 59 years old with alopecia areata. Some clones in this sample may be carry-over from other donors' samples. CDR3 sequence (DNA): TGTGCCAGCAGCTTTGACAGCTACGAGCAGTACTTC. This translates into CASSFDSYEQYF.